The clone carrying this T cell receptor (beta chain) was detected only a few times. This record belongs to a study of blood T cell repertoires in COVID-19. Study context: COVID-19 samples, acute and convalescent, were from the United States, Italy and Spain. Sources were T cells, B-cell-depleted T cells, or PBMCs; the material itself was cDNA or gDNA.

Here immunoSEQ multiplex PCR was the method, and the copy in TCRdb shows in-frame clones only, minus some. The sample has 65,000 to 95,000 clones; 70% to 75% are singletons. The CDR3 runs to 12 residues. After removal of 7 bases from V and 5 bases from J, the junction contained 3 bases not matched to a gene. CDR1 is SGHRS and CDR2 is YFSETQ in the germline V gene. V is TRBV5-1 and J is TRBJ2-5; 9 nucleotides align to TRBD2. The sample comprised peripheral blood. This receptor was identified in a man aged 50 or older with active or convalescent COVID-19. For the CDR3, the DNA is TGCGCCAGCCGCGGGGGGGAGGAGACCCAGTACTTC. This sequence encodes CASRGGEETQYF.